These 22 T cell receptor beta chains were all obtained from the same sample, sequenced in a study of shared T cell receptors in the human thymus. Assay used: immunoSEQ multiplex PCR; TCRdb lists only in-frame clones, some missing. This table has roughly 710,000 clones, approximately 85% appearing once. The same data also went into a second study, on human thymus T cells.

Input material: thymocytes. These receptors all come from a girl in the first two years of life with a congenital heart defect.

This sequence joins TRBV5-6 and TRBJ1-2, with a weak D call TRBD1 (5 bases). The CDR3 has 15 residues. V was pared by 3 bases and J by 4 bases, with 16 bases between. Germline CDR1 is SGHDT and CDR2 is YYEEEE. The CDR3 reads CASSWGTPWGYGYTF. CDR3 coding DNA: TGTGCCAGCAGCTGGGGGACTCCATGGGGCTATGGCTACACCTTC.

The chain carries TRBV5-5 and TRBJ1-6; perhaps TRBD1 as D (6 bases). V gave up 6 bases and J gave up 8 bases, with 15 bases separating them. Germline V lookup: CDR1 SGHKS, CDR2 YYEKEE (reference sequence). This CDR3 spans 14 amino acids. The chain's CDR3 is CASTLSGEYSPLHF. For the CDR3, the DNA is TGTGCCAGCACCCTCTCAGGGGAATATTCACCCCTCCACTTT.

The V call is TRBV7-8, the J call TRBJ1-2, with TRBD1 identical over 8 bases. The junction had 12 bases not matched to a gene; V was cut back by 5 bases and J by 1 base. The CDR3 loop spans 17 amino acids. Germline values: CDR1 SGHVS, CDR2 FQNEAQ. The DNA for the CDR3 is TGTGCCAGCAGCCCCGACAGGGGCCGCAAATATAACTATGGCTACACCTTC. It translates to CASSPDRGRKYNYGYTF.

Only one count was recorded for this clone. The chain links TRBV7-9 to TRBJ1-1; 8 bases are a match to TRBD1. CDR1 is SEHNR, CDR2 FQNEAQ, per germline (reference sequence). CDR3 length: 17 amino acids. Losses at the gene ends were 6 bases for V and 5 bases for J; bases not matched to a gene: 17. CDR3 protein: CASRPVNGDRGYTEAFF. The CDR3 DNA reads TGTGCCAGCAGACCCGTAAACGGCGACAGGGGTTATACTGAAGCTTTCTTT.

This clone appeared a few times. J is TRBJ2-5 and V is TRBV11-2; D perhaps matches TRBD1 (5 bases). The CDR3 is 20 amino acids. CDR1 SGHAT and CDR2 FQNNGV come from the germline V gene. V shed 0 bases and J shed 3 bases, with 26 bases lying between them. CDR3 nucleotides: TGTGCCAGCAGCTTAGAGGGCCAGGGAAACATGTGGCCAAAAAAAGAGACCCAGTACTTC. Translated, it gives CASSLEGQGNMWPKKETQYF.

The CDR3 sequence: CASSGGYSNQPQHF. CDR3 DNA sequence: TGTGCCAGCAGTGGGGGCTATAGCAATCAGCCCCAGCATTTT. V usage is TRBV6-5 and J usage is TRBJ1-5, with a tentative D call TRBD1 (6 bases). CDR3 length equals 14 residues. The germline gives CDR1 MNHEY, CDR2 SVGAGI. Trimming took off 5 bases at V and 0 bases at J, with 8 bases between the two ends.

V usage is TRBV10-2 and J usage is TRBJ2-3; D not certain. Trimming took off 9 bases at V and 2 bases at J, with 21 bases between the two ends. CDR1 and CDR2 (germline): WSHSY, SAAADI. The length of the CDR3 is 16 residues. The CDR3 loop reads CASQPPAGEYTDTQYF. In DNA, the CDR3 is TGCGCCAGTCAACCACCCGCAGGCGAGTACACAGATACGCAGTATTTT.

The chain joins TRBV4-3 to TRBJ2-3; D unclear. This CDR3 contains 17 residues. Germline lookup yields CDR1 LGHNA and CDR2 YSLEER. The V end was cut by 0 bases, the J end by 2 bases, with 15 bases between. CDR3 loop: CASSQDQVTEHTDTQYF. DNA of the CDR3: TGCGCCAGCAGCCAAGATCAGGTCACCGAGCACACAGATACGCAGTATTTT.

V usage is TRBV4-1 and J usage is TRBJ2-5; 7 nucleotides align to TRBD1. The J call may be in error: the DNA end matches TRBJ2-7 better. The germline V gene has CDR1 MGHRA and CDR2 YSYEKL. The CDR3 loop spans 14 amino acids. CDR3 loop: CASSQQDRVYEQYF. The CDR3 nucleotides read TGCGCCAGCAGCCAACAAGACAGGGTATACGAGCAGTACTTC.

The chain recombines TRBV7-4 with TRBJ1-5; D ambiguous. Germline V gives CDR1 SGHVT, CDR2 SQSDAQ. The V gene lost 1 base and the J gene lost 0 bases, with 19 bases spanning the gap. The CDR3 length is 19 residues. The CDR3 DNA reads TGTGCCAGCAGCTTAGGGGGATCGATAAGGGAGTGTAGCAATCAGCCCCAGCATTTT. It yields the protein CASSLGGSIRECSNQPQHF.

This rearrangement joins TRBV28 to TRBJ2-7; 7 bases are a match to TRBD1. The CDR3 is made up of 17 amino acids. Germline loops: CDR1 MDHEN, CDR2 SYDVKM. V trimming: 5 bases; J trimming: 1 base; junction bases outside the gene matches: 14. As DNA, the CDR3 is TGTGCCAGCAGTGGGGTGCGACGGGACAGCTTTTCCTACGAGCAGTACTTC. Protein: CASSGVRRDSFSYEQYF.

J is TRBJ1-4 and V is TRBV28; 8 bases align to TRBD1. This CDR3 comprises 20 residues. V lost 5 bases to trimming and J lost 0 bases; unmatched junction nucleotides: 17. Per the germline V gene, CDR1 is MDHEN and CDR2 is SYDVKM. DNA for the CDR3: TGTGCCAGCAGTGCCTTCCCTGCGGACAGGGCAGGGTCAACTAATGAAAAACTGTTTTTT. Its translation is CASSAFPADRAGSTNEKLFF.

This clone was detected only once. The chain links TRBV6-5 to TRBJ2-1; D might be TRBD2 (6 bases). Germline CDR1 MNHEY, CDR2 SVGAGI. This CDR3 comprises 14 residues. Trimming took off 2 bases at V and 5 bases at J, with 10 bases between the two ends. CDR3 in amino acids: CASSYGTPDNEQFF. CDR3 sequence (DNA): TGTGCCAGCAGTTACGGGACTCCAGACAATGAGCAGTTCTTC.

J is TRBJ1-2 and V is TRBV4-3, with D tentatively TRBD1 (5 bases). With 1 base removed from V and 0 bases from J, the gap between germline ends came to 9 bases. This CDR3 contains 15 residues. Per the germline V gene, CDR1 is LGHNA and CDR2 is YSLEER. CDR3 sequence reads: CASSQAGPTNYGYTF. DNA of the CDR3: TGCGCCAGCAGCCAAGCAGGGCCAACTAACTATGGCTACACCTTC.

The chain carries TRBV5-4 and TRBJ1-6; 7 nucleotides match TRBD1. Germline trimming cut 3 bases from V and 7 bases from J; bases unmatched to any gene: 4. This CDR3 region has 14 residues. Germline CDR1 is SGHNT and CDR2 is YYREEE (reference sequence). CDR3 DNA: TGTGCCAGCAGCTGGTCAGGGGGAAATTCACCCCTCCACTTT. Translating it yields CASSWSGGNSPLHF.

J is TRBJ2-7 and V is TRBV7-9, with TRBD1 as a possible D gene (6 bases). CDR3 size: 17 residues. V dropped 5 bases and J dropped 0 bases, with 20 bases sitting between them. The germline V gene encodes CDR1 SEHNR and CDR2 FQNEAQ (reference sequence). CDR3: CASSHNREPKFSYEQYF. The CDR3 bases are TGTGCCAGCAGCCACAACAGGGAACCTAAATTCTCCTACGAGCAGTACTTC.

The chain combines TRBV7-9 with TRBJ1-4; tentative D call: TRBD1 (5 bases). Germline-derived CDR1 and CDR2 are SEHNR and FQNEAQ (reference sequence). Trimming took 7 bases from V and 0 from J, leaving 9 bases between them. This CDR3 is built from 14 residues. CDR3 amino acids: CASTTTATNEKLFF. CDR3 nucleotides: TGTGCCAGCACCACGACAGCAACTAATGAAAAACTGTTTTTT.

The gene calls are TRBV6-1 and TRBJ1-5, with D maybe TRBD1 (5 bases). V was clipped by 4 bases and J by 4 bases, with 17 bases between them. Germline V gives CDR1 MNHNS, CDR2 SASEGT. The length of the CDR3 is 16 residues. As DNA, the CDR3 is TGTGCCAGCAGTGTAAATTTCAGGGAATTAAATCAGCCCCAGCATTTT. Protein product: CASSVNFRELNQPQHF.

Comments on this clone: An end of the junction differs from the germline gene, which may be a read error. V gene TRBV6-5 combines with J gene TRBJ2-5; 14 bases are a match to TRBD2. This CDR3 comprises 14 residues. Germline CDR1 MNHEY, CDR2 SVGAGI. The CDR3, as DNA: TGTGCCAGCAGCCCCGGGACTAGCGGGGGCTTGCTGAACTTC. It translates to CASSPGTSGGLLNF.

J is TRBJ1-6 and V is TRBV5-1; TRBD1 is a possible D gene (6 bases). This CDR3 contains 15 residues. Germline V gene lookup returns CDR1 SGHRS and CDR2 YFSETQ. Trimming cost V 3 bases and J 6 bases, with 13 bases left between them. CDR3 nucleotides: TGCGCCAGCAGCTGGGGGGGACATATTAATTCACCCCTCCACTTT. Its protein product is CASSWGGHINSPLHF.

The V call is TRBV18, the J call TRBJ2-3; TRBD2 is a possible D gene (7 bases). There are 16 residues in the CDR3. V shed 4 bases and J shed 1 base, with 15 bases lying between them. Germline CDR1 is KGHSH and CDR2 is LQKENI. The CDR3 coding sequence is TGTGCCAGCTCACACCGCGGGGGCGCCCGCACAGATACGCAGTATTTT. Its protein product is CASSHRGGARTDTQYF.

The J gene is TRBJ1-3, the V gene TRBV5-1; possible D gene TRBD1, 6 bases. V was pared by 3 bases and J by 4 bases, with 11 bases between. The CDR3 has 14 amino acids. The V gene's germline CDR1 is SGHRS and CDR2 YFSETQ. CDR3 in amino acids: CASSWGQTGNTIYF. Here the CDR3 DNA reads TGCGCCAGCAGCTGGGGACAAACCGGAAACACCATATATTTT. The variable domain in full, completed from reference TRBV5-1 and TRBJ1-3, reads KAGVTQTPRYLIKTRGQQVTLSCSPISGHRSVSWYQQTPGQGLQFLFEYFSETQRNKGNFPGRFSGRQFSNSRSEMNVSTLELGDSALYLCASSWGQTGNTIYFGEGSWLTVV.